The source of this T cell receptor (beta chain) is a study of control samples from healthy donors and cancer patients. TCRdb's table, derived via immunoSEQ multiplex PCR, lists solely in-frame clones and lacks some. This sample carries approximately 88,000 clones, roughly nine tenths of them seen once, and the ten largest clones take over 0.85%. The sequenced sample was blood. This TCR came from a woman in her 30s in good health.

This CDR3 reads CASSRMTSGRDTQYF. The CDR3 region has the DNA TGTGCCAGCAGCCGGATGACTAGCGGGAGGGATACGCAGTATTTT. V is TRBV7-9 and J is TRBJ2-3; 13 bases align to TRBD2. There are 15 residues in the CDR3. J gave up 6 bases and V 5 bases, and 5 bases lay outside the gene matches. Germline V gene sequence: CDR1 SEHNR, CDR2 FQNEAQ (reference sequence).